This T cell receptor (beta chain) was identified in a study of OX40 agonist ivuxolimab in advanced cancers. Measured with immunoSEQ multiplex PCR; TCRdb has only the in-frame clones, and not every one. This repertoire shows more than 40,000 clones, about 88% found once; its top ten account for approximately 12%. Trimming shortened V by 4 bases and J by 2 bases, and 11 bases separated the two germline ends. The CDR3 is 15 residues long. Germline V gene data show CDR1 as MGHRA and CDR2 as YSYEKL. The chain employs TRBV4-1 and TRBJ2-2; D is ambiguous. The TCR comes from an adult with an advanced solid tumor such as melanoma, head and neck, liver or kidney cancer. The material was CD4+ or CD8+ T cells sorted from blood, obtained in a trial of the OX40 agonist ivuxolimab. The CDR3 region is CASSPRALNTGELFF. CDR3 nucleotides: TGCGCCAGCAGCCCTCGGGCGCTTAACACCGGGGAGCTGTTTTTT.